Included here is one T cell receptor beta chain sequence, with context. This clone's antigen is unknown. No qualities accompany the bases; no much larger clone lies one base away. V is pared back by 3 bases and J by 9 bases, with 15 bases lying between the germline termini. The germline V gene yields LGHNA for CDR1 and YSLEER for CDR2. The CDR3 measures 14 amino acids from cysteine to phenylalanine. Only the CDR3 DNA is retained, 42 bases long and in frame from the first base. This sample is part of a study of T cell responses to AZD1222 COVID-19 vaccine (dated by TCRdb to 2020 to 2022). About the study as a whole: Because spike-specific TCR depth and breadth did not differ between the two schedules, AZD1222 recipients who got a second dose at roughly 4 weeks were pooled with those who got a second dose at roughly 12 weeks. TCR sequencing was performed for roughly 240 trial participants, of whom 207 were given two doses of AZD1222 and approximately 25 were given two doses of MenACWY control vaccine. Trial participants were enrolled into age subgroups of 18-55, 56-69 and 70-plus years, which contained about 160, 30 and 59 TCR-sequenced participants, respectively.

What the time point label conveys for this sample: baseline before first vaccination. Samples from vaccinated people were obtained from the UK trials COV001 and COV002, which included a single-blind randomized controlled phase 2/3 trial of AZD1222 (ChAdOx1 nCoV-19) in healthy adults. For TCRbeta chain sequencing, PBMC samples were collected from trial participants at day 0 and at day 28 after the second dose. The full study reports these points: The 56-69-year group was small, and its depth increase did not reach significance, likely because of low power. No day 14 peak-response samples were available, so repertoires were characterized only after the peak T cell response. Conclusions about previously exposed vaccinees were limited because only a handful of AZD1222 recipients were SARS-CoV-2 seropositive at baseline. Epitopes outside the regions mutated in the B.1.351 and B.1.1.7 variants were reportedly recognized by nearly half of the unique spike-specific TCRs. The vaccine-associated CD4 TCRs covered the entire spike protein, and the dominant responses fell in regions 160-218 and 743-854. After two AZD1222 doses, both the breadth and the depth of spike-specific TCRs were significantly higher than at day 0 and than in MenACWY recipients. Participants were mostly white British, with more females than males. The authors suggested clonal diversity may have been underestimated.

The CDR3 regions of human TCRbeta chains were analyzed by immunosequencing. In the original analysis: Repertoire TCRs were matched against a reference library of SARS-CoV-2-specific TCRs generated with the MIRA antigen-specificity platform. Breadth was defined as the fraction of unique TCRs that were SARS-CoV-2-associated. Depth was defined as the fraction of total T cells that were SARS-CoV-2-associated. Each spike-specific TCR was assigned to its reactive spike region and to a CD4 or CD8 class using the MIRA data. Log10-transformed breadth and depth values were compared by one-way ANOVA with Sidak's multiple comparisons tests. TCRdb re-hosts the immuneACCESS table, in-frame sequences only. Its copies lack some clones; in the studies checked, an unresolved V gene accounts for under half of them, and the cause for the rest is not known. V and J calls and clone size are given by that table; D and trimming were obtained from the DNA. This sample lists 100,000 or so clones; roughly 85% were detected once. The top ten hold roughly 2.9% of the sample.

This clonotype was obtained from an adult in good health. Source: peripheral blood, taken on day 0 of AZD1222 vaccination. The V and J segments used are TRBV4-3 and TRBJ2-1, with the D segment identity uncertain. The bases are TGCGCCAGCAGCCAGAGCGCAGACCCTCTTGAGCAGTTCTTC. Its amino acids are CASSQSADPLEQFF.